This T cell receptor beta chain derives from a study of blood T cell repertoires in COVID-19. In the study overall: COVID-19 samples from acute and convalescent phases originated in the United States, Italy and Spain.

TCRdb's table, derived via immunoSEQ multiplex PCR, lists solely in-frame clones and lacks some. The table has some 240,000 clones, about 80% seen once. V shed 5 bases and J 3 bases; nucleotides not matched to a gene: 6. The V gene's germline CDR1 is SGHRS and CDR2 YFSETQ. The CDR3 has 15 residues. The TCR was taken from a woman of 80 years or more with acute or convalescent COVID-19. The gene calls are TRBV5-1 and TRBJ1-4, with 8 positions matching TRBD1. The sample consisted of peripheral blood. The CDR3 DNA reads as TGCGCCAGCAGTCAGGACAGGGTCTCTAATGAAAAACTGTTTTTT. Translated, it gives CASSQDRVSNEKLFF.